One T cell receptor beta chain is described in this entry. Its cognate antigen is unknown. The data derive from a study of graft-versus-host responses after intestinal transplantation. Here immunoSEQ multiplex PCR was the method, and the copy in TCRdb shows in-frame clones only, minus some. The data contain approximately 76,000 clones, nearly 85% of them singletons. This CDR3 is built from 14 residues. Germline V gives CDR1 MNHNY, CDR2 SVGAGI (reference sequence). V was clipped by 7 bases and J by 7 bases; unmatched bases: 7. The material sequenced was unstimulated CD4+ T cells sorted from spleen or lymph node cells, taken before transplant. The V and J genes are TRBV6-6 and TRBJ2-2; TRBD1 aligns across 9 bases. This receptor was identified in a human donor who was the organ donor for an intestinal transplant. CDR3 region: CASNRDRVVGELFF. The CDR3 coding sequence is TGTGCCAGCAACCGGGACAGGGTGGTCGGGGAGCTGTTTTTT.